A selection of T cell receptor beta chains follows, all from one sample in a study of shared clonotypes between healthy human individuals. The table came from immunoSEQ multiplex PCR; TCRdb's copy has only in-frame clones and leaves some out. Here the sample spans 450,000 or so clones, around 77% being singletons. The sequenced sample consisted of PBMCs. Receptor source: a woman in her forties in good health. Some clones in this sample may be carry-over from other donors' samples. CDR3s include the opening cysteine and the closing phenylalanine or tryptophan. D genes are given only for firm matches. Not every row has a clone size; where given, it reads once, few, many or a size class.

j_gene | abundance | v_gene | d_gene | CDR3aa | CDR3nt
TRBJ2-1 | NA | TRBV5-4 | TRBD2 | CASSPQAGGVWNEQFF | TGTGCCAGCAGTCCTCAAGCGGGAGGGGTCTGGAATGAGCAGTTCTTC
TRBJ2-7 | NA | TRBV30 | NA | CAWSVGVEGDVLYF | TGTGCCTGGAGTGTCGGGGTAGAGGGTGATGTGCTGTACTTC
TRBJ2-7 | NA | TRBV5-1 | NA | CASSLAGETYEQYF | TGCGCCAGCAGCTTGGCCGGGGAAACCTACGAGCAGTACTTC
TRBJ2-7 | NA | TRBV6-5 | NA | CASSYRAWANEQYF | TGTGCCAGCAGTTACAGGGCCTGGGCAAACGAGCAGTACTTC
TRBJ1-2 | NA | TRBV29-1 | NA | CSVNRAGGYGYTF | TGCAGCGTCAACAGGGCCGGGGGCTATGGCTACACTTTC
TRBJ2-7 | NA | TRBV29-1 | TRBD1 | CSVRVTGGGEQYF | TGCAGCGTTAGAGTCACAGGGGGCGGTGAGCAGTACTTC
TRBJ1-1 | NA | TRBV27 | NA | CASRTFRGTEAFF | TGTGCCAGCAGGACTTTCAGGGGCACTGAAGCTTTCTTT
TRBJ2-1 | NA | TRBV7-3 | TRBD2 | CASSLRLAGGNEQFF | TGTGCCAGCAGCTTAAGACTAGCGGGAGGTAATGAGCAGTTCTTC
TRBJ2-5 | NA | TRBV20-1 | NA | CSASFVETQYF | TGCAGTGCTAGCTTCGTCGAGACCCAGTACTTC
TRBJ1-2 | NA | TRBV7-9 | NA | CASSRPGGDDYGYTF | TGTGCCAGCAGCCGACCGGGGGGAGACGACTATGGCTACACCTTC
TRBJ1-5 | NA | TRBV28 | NA | CASSLGRARQPQHF | TGTGCCAGCAGTTTGGGTAGGGCGCGGCAGCCCCAGCATTTT
TRBJ2-3 | NA | TRBV11-3 | NA | CASSLESTADTQYF | TGTGCCAGCAGCTTAGAGTCGACAGCAGATACGCAGTATTTT
TRBJ1-4 | many | TRBV7-9 | NA | CASSLAPGLNEKLFF | TGTGCCAGCAGCCTAGCCCCTGGATTGAATGAAAAACTGTTTTTT
TRBJ1-1 | NA | TRBV9 | NA | CASSPSPGTNTEAFF | TGCGCCAGCAGCCCCAGCCCGGGCACGAACACTGAAGCTTTCTTT
TRBJ1-2 | NA | TRBV28 | NA | CASSSLGGDGYTF | TGTGCCAGCAGTAGCCTCGGGGGGGATGGCTACACCTTC
TRBJ2-1 | NA | TRBV5-1 | NA | CASRLGERLDEQFF | TGCGCCAGCAGGTTGGGGGAGAGGTTAGATGAGCAGTTCTTC
TRBJ1-2 | once | TRBV27 | NA | CASSLVGDDGYTF | TGTGCCAGCAGCCTGGTTGGGGACGATGGCTACACCTTC
TRBJ2-3 | NA | TRBV5-1 | TRBD1 | CASSLEAGGPTDTQYF | TGCGCCAGCAGCTTGGAGGCAGGGGGACCCACAGATACGCAGTATTTT
TRBJ2-5 | NA | TRBV5-4 | TRBD2 | CASSPVGAGEQYF | TGTGCCAGCAGCCCTGTGGGAGCGGGGGAGCAGTACTTC
TRBJ2-5 | NA | TRBV9 | TRBD2 | CASSPHAGTSVETQYF | TGTGCCAGCAGCCCTCACGCCGGGACTAGCGTAGAGACCCAGTACTTC
TRBJ2-7 | NA | TRBV5-4 | TRBD1 | CASSLQGYREQYF | TGTGCCAGCAGCTTACAGGGGTATCGCGAGCAGTACTTC